This T cell receptor beta chain was recovered during a study of blood T cell repertoires in COVID-19. Study-wide context: Whether acute or convalescent, the COVID-19 samples came from the United States, Italy and Spain. Sources were T cells, B-cell-depleted T cells, or PBMCs; the material itself was cDNA or gDNA.

In the original workflow: Researchers report that nucleated cell counts were estimated from reference gene primer amplification. The table came from immunoSEQ multiplex PCR; TCRdb's copy has only in-frame clones and leaves some out. V and J calls and clone size are copied from that table; D and trimming were computed from the DNA. The table has 60,000 to 95,000 clones, less than 85% seen once. The sample was peripheral blood. The TCR originated in a human donor with acute or convalescent COVID-19. The donor label of this sample is uncertain.

CDR3 in amino acids: CASSFAGQGNTEAFF. The CDR3 nucleotides read TGTGCCAGCAGTTTTGCGGGACAGGGGAACACTGAAGCTTTCTTT. The rearrangement uses TRBV28 and TRBJ1-1, with 9 bases lining up with TRBD1. V shed 3 bases and J 1 base; nucleotides not matched to a gene: 3. CDR1 MDHEN and CDR2 SYDVKM come from the germline V gene. This CDR3 is built from 15 residues.